What follows is one TCR beta chain and its context. Its target is not known. The sample originates from a study of shared clonotypes between healthy human individuals. Only in-frame clones appear in the TCRdb table, and some are missing; sequencing was by immunoSEQ multiplex PCR. The sample has some 660,000 clones, about three quarters seen once. Regarding the study as a whole: Sampling covered nothing but blood. Tissue TCR repertoires likely differ from those found in blood. Depth was large, yet rarefaction showed that sorted-subset sequencing was incomplete. Donor scarcity curtailed the genetic and exposure-history diversity represented herein.

The receptor was isolated from a woman aged 30 to 39 in good health. The sequenced sample was memory CD4+ T cells sorted from blood. Subset specified: CD45RA-negative fraction.

DNA for the CDR3: TGTGCCATCAGTGATCTCAAGGGGCAAGAGACCCAGTACTTC. Translating gives CAISDLKGQETQYF. The chain couples TRBV10-3 to TRBJ2-5, with D tentatively TRBD1 (5 bases). The CDR3 runs to 14 residues. Germline values: CDR1 ENHRY, CDR2 SYGVKD. Deletions cut 3 bases from V and 2 bases from J, with 10 bases between.